Following are 26 T cell receptor beta chains from one sample sequenced in a study of T cell responses to AZD1222 COVID-19 vaccine. Assay used: immunoSEQ multiplex PCR; TCRdb lists only in-frame clones, some missing. The repertoire includes 150,000 or so clones, about nine tenths of them detected once, and about 5% sits in the top ten. The material was peripheral blood, obtained on day 0 of AZD1222 vaccination. The receptors were sampled from an adult in good health.

This clone appeared a single time. The chain employs TRBV12-2 and TRBJ2-6; TRBD1, the table's D call, was not compared with the DNA. TRBV12-2 is a recognized pseudogene. The CDR3 totals 24 residues. CDR3 amino acids: CASRLEAKKKEANKGLRGANVLTF. As DNA, the CDR3 is TGTGCAAGTCGCTTAGAGGCCAAAAAAAAAGAGGCCAACAAGGGGCTGCGAGGGGCCAACGTCCTGACTTTC.

The DNA for the CDR3 is TGTGCCAGCTTGGGGGGGATTGGGAGCTCCTACAATGAGCAGTTCTTC. Translating it yields CASLGGIGSSYNEQFF. J is TRBJ2-1 and V is TRBV7-9, with TRBD2 matching over 7 bases. The CDR3 is 16 residues long. The germline gives CDR1 SEHNR, CDR2 FQNEAQ (reference sequence). After removal of 8 bases from V and 0 bases from J, the junction contained 10 bases not matched to a gene.

The V call is TRBV5-1, the J call TRBJ1-1, with D maybe TRBD1 (5 bases). Germline V gene data show CDR1 as SGHRS and CDR2 as YFSETQ. Deletions cut 7 bases from V and 1 base from J, with 14 bases between. CDR3 length: 14 amino acids. CDR3 region: CASPLGHQNTEAFF. CDR3 nucleotide sequence: TGCGCCAGCCCTCTGGGGCACCAGAACACTGAAGCTTTCTTT.

The chain combines TRBV12-3 or TRBV12-4 with TRBJ1-5; D ambiguous. Trimming stripped 6 bases from V and 6 bases from J, with 12 bases between. The CDR3 extends over 13 amino acids. The CDR3 coding sequence is TGTGCCAGCAGCCCTCGAATGGGTCAGCCCCAGCATTTT. Translated, it gives CASSPRMGQPQHF.

This chain joins TRBV9 and TRBJ1-5, with D uncertain. With 3 bases removed from V and 1 base from J, the gap between germline ends came to 8 bases. CDR1 and CDR2 from the germline V gene are SGDLS and YYNGEE. This CDR3 region has 14 residues. The CDR3 DNA reads TGTGCCAGCAGCGCGATGGAGAGCAATCAGCCCCAGCATTTT. Translating it yields CASSAMESNQPQHF.

V and J are TRBV30 and TRBJ1-5; D uncertain. Per the germline V gene, CDR1 is GTSNPN and CDR2 is SVGIG (reference sequence). The CDR3 totals 12 residues. V was cut by 0 bases and J by 6 bases, with 6 bases left in between. As DNA, the CDR3 is TGTGCCTGGAGTGTAAATAGTCAGCCCCAGCATTTT. Its protein is CAWSVNSQPQHF. Complete variable domain (other parts from reference TRBV30 and TRBJ1-5): SQTIHQWPATLVQPVGSPLSLECTVEGTSNPNLYWYRQAAGRGLQLLFYSVGIGQISSEVPQNLSASRPQDRQFILSSKKLLLSDSGFYLCAWSVNSQPQHFGDGTRLSIL.

J is TRBJ2-1 and V is TRBV3-1 (or the pseudogene TRBV3-2), with a weak D call TRBD2 (6 bases). Germline CDR1 reads LGHDT; CDR2 reads YNNKEL (reference sequence). The CDR3 covers 16 residues. V was cut by 1 base and J by 2 bases, with 12 bases left in between. The CDR3 sequence is CASSQVGTGPYNEQFF. CDR3 nucleotide sequence: TGTGCCAGCAGCCAAGTAGGGACTGGCCCCTACAATGAGCAGTTCTTC.

The chain has TRBV7-2 and TRBJ1-5; D gene uncertain. V shed 2 bases and J shed 6 bases, with 11 bases lying between them. Per the germline V gene, CDR1 is SGHTA and CDR2 is FQGNSA. The CDR3 has 14 amino acids. The CDR3 here is CASSLSNPAQPQHF. The CDR3 DNA reads TGTGCCAGCAGCTTAAGTAACCCGGCTCAGCCCCAGCATTTT.

The J gene is TRBJ2-1, the V gene TRBV7-3; 10 bases line up with TRBD2. V was pared by 3 bases and J by 3 bases, with 2 bases of the junction left unmatched. The CDR3 is 15 amino acids. Germline V gives CDR1 SGHTA, CDR2 FQGTGA. For the CDR3, the DNA is TGTGCCAGCAGCTTTGGACTAGCGGACTACAATGAGCAGTTCTTC. Its translation: CASSFGLADYNEQFF.

V is TRBV28 and J is TRBJ2-7; tentative D call: TRBD1 (5 bases). V was trimmed by 2 bases and J by 3 bases, leaving 5 bases between them. The germline CDR1 and CDR2 sequences are MDHEN and SYDVKM. This CDR3 comprises 12 residues. CDR3 sequence (DNA): TGTGCCAGCAGTTTAAGGGGCTACGAGCAGTACTTC. This gives the protein CASSLRGYEQYF.

The chain is built from TRBV3-1 (or the pseudogene TRBV3-2) and TRBJ1-4, with a possible D match to TRBD1 (5 bases). The V end was cut by 3 bases, the J end by 11 bases, with 16 bases between. Germline V lookup: CDR1 LGHDT, CDR2 YNNKEL (reference sequence). The CDR3 extends over 14 amino acids. The DNA for the CDR3 is TGTGCCAGCAGCCAGGCGGGACCAACGGTTAAACTGTTTTTT. Its protein is CASSQAGPTVKLFF.

The chain combines TRBV28 with TRBJ1-5, with 7 positions matching TRBD1. CDR1 MDHEN and CDR2 SYDVKM come from the germline V gene. Germline trimming cut 4 bases from V and 2 bases from J; bases unmatched to any gene: 5. The CDR3 is 15 residues long. The CDR3 DNA follows: TGTGCCAGCAGTTCTCCAGGGGGTGGCAATCAGCCCCAGCATTTT. Its translation: CASSSPGGGNQPQHF.

CDR3 in amino acids: CASTRQGMVEQYF. The CDR3, as DNA: TGTGCCAGTACCCGGCAGGGCATGGTCGAGCAGTACTTC. This chain joins TRBV19 and TRBJ2-7; maybe TRBD1 (5 bases). V lost 7 bases, J lost 6 bases, and 16 bases lay in between. Germline V lookup: CDR1 LNHDA, CDR2 SQIVND (reference sequence). CDR3 length: 13 residues.

DNA of the CDR3: TGTGCCAGCAGCCGGGACACCCCCTACGAGCAGTACTTC. Translated: CASSRDTPYEQYF. J is TRBJ2-7 and V is TRBV7-9; perhaps TRBD1 as D (6 bases). The CDR3 totals 13 residues. CDR1 and CDR2 (germline): SEHNR, FQNEAQ (reference sequence). The V and J ends lost 5 bases and 2 bases respectively, with 10 bases between them.

The rearrangement uses TRBV7-3 and TRBJ2-1, with a possible D match to TRBD1 (5 bases). CDR1 is SGHTA and CDR2 is FQGTGA in the germline V gene. This CDR3 region has 12 residues. V lost 4 bases to trimming and J lost 10 bases, with 11 bases between them. CDR3 residues: CASSSTAREQFF. For the CDR3, the DNA is TGTGCCAGCAGCTCGACAGCGAGGGAGCAGTTCTTC.

The chain has TRBV7-3 and TRBJ1-1; D is possibly TRBD1 (6 bases). Germline CDR1 SGHTA, CDR2 FQGTGA. V was pared by 2 bases and J by 1 base, with 11 bases between. CDR3 size: 15 residues. This CDR3 is CASSLSGAENTEAFF. The CDR3 DNA follows: TGTGCCAGCAGCTTATCAGGGGCGGAGAACACTGAAGCTTTCTTT.

This chain links TRBV28 with TRBJ2-7, with D unresolved. The CDR3 covers 13 residues. V lost 6 bases, J lost 3 bases, and 12 bases lay in between. Germline V gives CDR1 MDHEN, CDR2 SYDVKM. DNA for the CDR3: TGTGCCAGCAGCACCGGGCCGTACTACGAGCAGTACTTC. It is translated as CASSTGPYYEQYF. The full variable domain, completed using reference TRBV28 and TRBJ2-7, is DVKVTQSSRYLVKRTGEKVFLECVQDMDHENMFWYRQDPGLGLRLIYFSYDVKMKEKGDIPEGYSVSREKKERFSLILESASTNQTSMYLCASSTGPYYEQYFGPGTRLTVT.

This clone was counted once. The V call is TRBV11-3, the J call TRBJ1-1, with D possibly being TRBD1 (5 bases). V lost 7 bases and J lost 3, with 15 bases in between. The CDR3 contains 14 residues. Germline CDR1 reads SGHNT; CDR2 reads YENEEA. CDR3 bases: TGTGCCAGCAACCATGGGGACGGGGACACTGAAGCTTTCTTT. Residues: CASNHGDGDTEAFF. Complete variable domain (other parts from reference TRBV11-3 and TRBJ1-1): EAGVVQSPRYKIIEKKQPVAFWCNPISGHNTLYWYLQNLGQGPELLIRYENEEAVDDSQLPKDRFSAERLKGVDSTLKIQPAELGDSAVYLCASNHGDGDTEAFFGQGTRLTVV.

This chain uses TRBV10-2 with TRBJ1-6; 9 bases line up with TRBD1. The ends lost 3 bases at V and 6 bases at J; junction bases unmatched: 6. Germline V gene sequence: CDR1 WSHSY, CDR2 SAAADI. CDR3 size: 16 residues. In DNA, the CDR3 is TGCGCCAGCAGTGATCGGACAGGGGACCGTAATTCACCCCTCCACTTT. Its translation is CASSDRTGDRNSPLHF.

The J gene is TRBJ2-6, the V gene TRBV15; D gene uncertain. Germline CDR1 and CDR2: LNHNV and YYDKDF (reference sequence). V lost 5 bases to trimming and J lost 0 bases, with 14 bases between them. CDR3 length: 17 residues. The CDR3 DNA reads TGTGCCACCAGCGCCAGGAACCCTAGCTCTGGGGCCAACGTCCTGACTTTC. It specifies CATSARNPSSGANVLTF.

The chain has TRBV9 and TRBJ2-5, with D unclear. Germline V gene sequence: CDR1 SGDLS, CDR2 YYNGEE. Trimming left V 1 base short and J 2 bases short, with 6 bases between. This CDR3 is built from 13 residues. CDR3 sequence reads: CASSVSQQETQYF. For the CDR3, the DNA is TGTGCCAGCAGCGTAAGCCAGCAAGAGACCCAGTACTTC. The complete variable domain, with remaining parts taken from reference TRBV9 and TRBJ2-5, reads DSGVTQTPKHLITATGQRVTLRCSPRSGDLSVYWYQQSLDQGLQFLIQYYNGEERAKGNILERFSAQQFPDLHSELNLSSLELGDSALYFCASSVSQQETQYFGPGTRLLVL.

This sequence joins TRBV5-1 and TRBJ2-3; perhaps TRBD2 as D (5 bases). V lost 4 bases to trimming and J lost 1 base, with 7 bases between them. This CDR3 is 13 amino acids long. Germline CDR1 reads SGHRS; CDR2 reads YFSETQ. CDR3 loop: CASSTGGTDTQYF. The CDR3 nucleotides read TGCGCCAGCAGCACCGGGGGCACAGATACGCAGTATTTT.

CDR3 DNA: TGTGCCAGCAGGGCGGACAGTTATAGCAATCAGCCCCAGCATTTT. As protein: CASRADSYSNQPQHF. V and J are TRBV6-4 and TRBJ1-5, with a possible D match to TRBD1 (6 bases). CDR1 is MRHNA and CDR2 is SNTAGT in the germline V gene. This CDR3 is 15 amino acids long. V was clipped by 6 bases and J by 0 bases, with 12 bases between them.

This clone was seen a single time. The V and J genes are TRBV24-1 and TRBJ1-5; tentatively, D is TRBD1 (6 bases). The CDR3 has 15 amino acids. Germline V gives CDR1 KGHDR, CDR2 SFDVKD. V lost 3 bases to trimming and J lost 10 bases, with 18 bases between them. CDR3 sequence: CATSDRGKGPGPQHF. The CDR3, as DNA: TGTGCCACCAGTGATAGGGGGAAGGGCCCAGGTCCCCAGCATTTT.

V gene TRBV25-1 combines with J gene TRBJ2-7; perhaps TRBD1 as D (7 bases). V lost 1 base to trimming and J lost 6 bases, with 16 bases between them. CDR1 MGHDK and CDR2 SYGVNS come from the germline V gene. The CDR3 covers 15 residues. CDR3 residues: CASSEWQGGMSEQYF. The CDR3 DNA is TGTGCCAGCAGTGAATGGCAGGGGGGTATGTCCGAGCAGTACTTC.

This clone occurred once. V usage is TRBV9 and J usage is TRBJ2-3; a weak D match, TRBD1 (7 bases). CDR1 and CDR2 (germline): SGDLS, YYNGEE. The CDR3 extends over 16 amino acids. The germline V and J ends were trimmed by 0 bases and 1 base, with 12 bases remaining between them. CDR3 nucleotides: TGTGCCAGCAGCGTAGAGGGAGGACAGGGCACAGATACGCAGTATTTT. Encoded protein: CASSVEGGQGTDTQYF. Variable domain in full (rest from reference TRBV9 and TRBJ2-3): DSGVTQTPKHLITATGQRVTLRCSPRSGDLSVYWYQQSLDQGLQFLIQYYNGEERAKGNILERFSAQQFPDLHSELNLSSLELGDSALYFCASSVEGGQGTDTQYFGPGTRLTVL.